The 23 T cell receptor beta chains below all came from one sample that was sequenced in a study of cytomegalovirus exposure and HLA in healthy donors. TCRdb's copy holds only in-frame clones and misses some; the assay was immunoSEQ multiplex PCR. The table lists 160,000 or so clones, around nine tenths of them singletons, with approximately 1.5% in the top ten. The sequenced sample consisted of PBMCs. These TCRs come from a young woman in good health and CMV-seronegative.

The chain links TRBV19 to TRBJ1-2; possible D gene TRBD1, 5 bases. Trimming took 6 bases from V and 8 from J, leaving 13 bases between them. Per germline, CDR1 LNHDA and CDR2 SQIVND (reference sequence). The CDR3 consists of 12 residues. This CDR3 is CASSRESRGYTF. The CDR3, as DNA: TGTGCCAGTAGCAGGGAATCTCGGGGCTACACCTTC.

The gene calls are TRBV2 and TRBJ1-2, with D perhaps matching TRBD1 (6 bases). This CDR3 region has 15 residues. CDR1 is SNHLY, CDR2 FYNNEI, per germline. Deletions cut 7 bases from V and 8 bases from J, with 23 bases between. The CDR3 loop reads CASTLISQGIMGYTF. The CDR3 coding sequence is TGTGCCAGCACCCTAATCTCCCAGGGGATCATGGGCTACACCTTC.

V gene TRBV5-4 combines with J gene TRBJ1-1; TRBD1 matches at 8 bases. Losses at the gene ends were 0 bases for V and 7 bases for J; bases not matched to a gene: 8. CDR1 is SGHNT and CDR2 is YYREEE in the germline V gene (reference sequence). The CDR3 consists of 15 residues. CDR3 DNA sequence: TGTGCCAGCAGCTTGGATCCTGGGACAGGATATGAAGCTTTCTTT. Translation gives CASSLDPGTGYEAFF.

The V call is TRBV9, the J call TRBJ1-3; perhaps TRBD1 as D (6 bases). Trimming removed 0 bases from V and 0 bases from J, with 7 bases in between. The CDR3 loop spans 15 amino acids. Germline values: CDR1 SGDLS, CDR2 YYNGEE. The CDR3 spells CASSVGGGSGNTIYF. The CDR3, as DNA: TGTGCCAGCAGCGTAGGAGGGGGCTCTGGAAACACCATATATTTT. The full variable domain, its missing parts supplied by reference TRBV9 and TRBJ1-3, is DSGVTQTPKHLITATGQRVTLRCSPRSGDLSVYWYQQSLDQGLQFLIQYYNGEERAKGNILERFSAQQFPDLHSELNLSSLELGDSALYFCASSVGGGSGNTIYFGEGSWLTVV.

CDR3 sequence: CASSGPGEGEQYF. In nucleotides, the CDR3 is TGTGCCAGCAGCGGACCGGGGGAGGGGGAGCAGTACTTC. V is TRBV9 and J is TRBJ2-7; 7 positions match TRBD2. This CDR3 spans 13 amino acids. Germline lookup yields CDR1 SGDLS and CDR2 YYNGEE. The junction had 7 bases not matched to a gene; V was cut back by 3 bases and J by 7 bases. Together with reference TRBV9 and TRBJ2-7, the CDR3 gives the full variable domain: DSGVTQTPKHLITATGQRVTLRCSPRSGDLSVYWYQQSLDQGLQFLIQYYNGEERAKGNILERFSAQQFPDLHSELNLSSLELGDSALYFCASSGPGEGEQYFGPGTRLTVT.

This chain uses TRBV19 with TRBJ1-2, with D possibly TRBD1 on 6 matching bases. The CDR3 is 16 amino acids. In germline, CDR1 is LNHDA, CDR2 SQIVND (reference sequence). V was pared by 4 bases and J by 0 bases, with 15 bases between. This CDR3 is CASSSNRDTANYGYTF. CDR3 nucleotides: TGTGCCAGTAGTAGTAACCGGGACACAGCTAACTATGGCTACACCTTC. Complete variable domain (other parts from reference TRBV19 and TRBJ1-2): DGGITQSPKYLFRKEGQNVTLSCEQNLNHDAMYWYRQDPGQGLRLIYYSQIVNDFQKGDIAEGYSVSREKKESFPLTVTSAQKNPTAFYLCASSSNRDTANYGYTFGSGTRLTVV.

The chain couples TRBV14 to TRBJ1-4, with unresolved D. Trimming took 3 bases from V and 6 from J, leaving 14 bases between them. The CDR3 has 15 residues. Germline values: CDR1 SGHDN, CDR2 FVKESK. CDR3 DNA sequence: TGTGCCAGCAGCCACGAGGGTCGTCGGGATGAAAAACTGTTTTTT. Protein: CASSHEGRRDEKLFF. Full variable domain (remainder filled in from reference TRBV14 and TRBJ1-4): EAGVTQFPSHSVIEKGQTVTLRCDPISGHDNLYWYRRVMGKEIKFLLHFVKESKQDESGMPNNRFLAERTGGTYSTLKVQPAELEDSGVYFCASSHEGRRDEKLFFGSGTQLSVL.

This rearrangement joins TRBV6-5 to TRBJ2-3, with D maybe TRBD2 (6 bases). Germline CDR1 and CDR2: MNHEY and SVGAGI. This CDR3 has 15 amino acids. Deletions cut 2 bases from V and 1 base from J, with 10 bases between. The CDR3 spells CASSYVTGGTDTQYF. The CDR3 coding sequence is TGTGCCAGCAGTTACGTAACGGGGGGCACAGATACGCAGTATTTT.

In its sample, this clone was seen once. The rearrangement uses TRBV4-1 and TRBJ1-1, with D hard to call. Germline V gene data show CDR1 as MGHRA and CDR2 as YSYEKL. This CDR3 comprises 16 residues. V gave up 8 bases and J gave up 0 bases, with 19 bases separating them. DNA of the CDR3: TGCGCCAGCTCAGCAGCGGCGGCGACAATGAACACTGAAGCTTTCTTT. This codes for CASSAAAATMNTEAFF.

V is TRBV18 and J is TRBJ2-7, with a tentative D call TRBD1 (5 bases). This CDR3 spans 13 amino acids. Germline values: CDR1 KGHSH, CDR2 LQKENI. Trimming pared 2 bases from V and 3 bases from J, leaving 8 bases between. The CDR3 loop reads CASSPGQLYEQYF. Here the CDR3 DNA reads TGTGCCAGCTCACCAGGACAACTCTACGAGCAGTACTTC.

This sequence joins TRBV4-1 and TRBJ1-4, with 9 bases lining up with TRBD1. J was trimmed by 7 bases and V by 2 bases; bases with no gene match: 5. This CDR3 is built from 15 residues. Germline loops: CDR1 MGHRA, CDR2 YSYEKL. The DNA of the CDR3 is TGCGCCAGCAGCCAAAGGGGACAGGGAGGTGAAAAACTGTTTTTT. Translation gives CASSQRGQGGEKLFF.

The chain links TRBV4-1 to TRBJ2-3; the D is unclear. V was trimmed by 0 bases and J by 6 bases, leaving 10 bases between them. CDR3 length: 14 residues. Germline CDR1 is MGHRA and CDR2 is YSYEKL. Written as DNA, the CDR3 is TGCGCCAGCAGCCAAGATCCTGTACTCGATACGCAGTATTTT. This translates into CASSQDPVLDTQYF.

The chain combines TRBV11-2 with TRBJ1-1; D perhaps matches TRBD1 (6 bases). This CDR3 region has 16 residues. From germline, CDR1 is SGHAT and CDR2 FQNNGV. V was cut by 6 bases and J by 1 base, with 18 bases left in between. In nucleotides, the CDR3 is TGTGCCAGCAGTCCCACAGGGACTATTAAGAACACTGAAGCTTTCTTT. Translation gives CASSPTGTIKNTEAFF.

The rearrangement links TRBV6-6 to TRBJ2-7; the match to TRBD1 covers 11 bases. V was clipped by 2 bases and J by 7 bases; unmatched bases: 4. The V gene's germline CDR1 is MNHNY and CDR2 SVGAGI (reference sequence). The CDR3 covers 14 residues. CDR3 nucleotide sequence: TGTGCCAGCAGTTACAGGGACAGGGGGAGAGAGCAGTACTTC. Translated, it gives CASSYRDRGREQYF.

The genes are TRBV19 and TRBJ1-5, with TRBD1 matching 8 bases. Trimming at V came to 8 bases and at J to 4 bases, leaving 10 bases not matched to a gene. The CDR3 totals 15 residues. CDR1 and CDR2 (germline): LNHDA, SQIVND (reference sequence). The CDR3 loop is CASHLGQENNQPQHF. The CDR3 DNA is TGTGCCAGTCACCTGGGACAGGAGAATAATCAGCCCCAGCATTTT.

This rearrangement joins TRBV5-1 to TRBJ1-2, with D unresolved. V lost 5 bases to trimming and J lost 5 bases, with 7 bases between them. CDR3 length: 11 residues. Germline-derived CDR1 and CDR2 are SGHRS and YFSETQ. In DNA form, the CDR3 reads TGCGCCAGCAGTAACAGTTATGGCTACACCTTC. It translates to CASSNSYGYTF.

The chain employs TRBV30 and TRBJ1-6; D is unresolved. The germline V gene encodes CDR1 GTSNPN and CDR2 SVGIG (reference sequence). The V and J ends lost 0 bases and 7 bases respectively, with 7 bases between them. CDR3 size: 13 residues. DNA of the CDR3: TGTGCCTGGAGTGTAATAGAAAATTCACCCCTCCACTTT. It encodes CAWSVIENSPLHF.

The chain recombines TRBV5-1 with TRBJ2-1; no clear D gene. V lost 2 bases to trimming and J lost 6 bases, with 9 bases between them. The CDR3 spans 13 residues. Germline assignment: CDR1 SGHRS and CDR2 YFSETQ. CDR3 in DNA: TGCGCCAGCAGCTTCCACTCTATCAATGAGCAGTTCTTC. Amino acid sequence: CASSFHSINEQFF.

This rearrangement joins TRBV11-2 to TRBJ1-2; 9 nucleotides match TRBD1. CDR3 size: 14 residues. Unmatched junction bases numbered 5, after V lost 5 bases and J lost 4 bases. The V gene's germline CDR1 is SGHAT and CDR2 FQNNGV. The DNA of the CDR3 is TGTGCCAGCAGCCAAACGACAGGGGGCTATGGCTACACCTTC. Translated: CASSQTTGGYGYTF.

This chain connects TRBV27 to TRBJ1-5, with a weak D call TRBD1 (5 bases). Germline V lookup: CDR1 MNHEY, CDR2 SMNVEV (reference sequence). Trimming pared 3 bases from V and 6 bases from J, leaving 12 bases between. CDR3 size: 14 residues. CDR3 sequence: CASSLIGGTQPQHF. The CDR3 nucleotides are TGTGCCAGCAGTTTGATAGGAGGGACTCAGCCCCAGCATTTT.

The rearrangement links TRBV7-8 to TRBJ1-4, with D unresolved. This CDR3 region has 17 residues. Germline lookup yields CDR1 SGHVS and CDR2 FQNEAQ. V was pared by 0 bases and J by 2 bases, with 13 bases between. The CDR3: CASSLASWAATNEKLFF. The CDR3 nucleotides read TGTGCCAGCAGCTTAGCGTCGTGGGCCGCGACTAATGAAAAACTGTTTTTT.

This clone showed up just a few times. The chain links TRBV4-1 to TRBJ1-6, with 8 bases aligning to TRBD1. V was pared by 4 bases and J by 16 bases, with 15 bases of the junction left unmatched. This CDR3 is built from 15 residues. CDR1 and CDR2 (germline): MGHRA, YSYEKL. CDR3 region: CASSLRPGTGEGLHF. The CDR3 coding sequence is TGCGCCAGCAGCCTCCGCCCTGGGACAGGCGAGGGTCTCCACTTT.

This clone was recorded a few times. The chain carries TRBV5-4 and TRBJ2-5, with 10 bases matching TRBD2. Trimming removed 4 bases from V and 2 bases from J; junction bases left unmatched: 14. Germline loops: CDR1 SGHNT, CDR2 YYREEE (reference sequence). The CDR3 sequence is 18 residues long. The CDR3 loop reads CASSVVGRASGGQETQYF. In DNA, the CDR3 is TGTGCCAGCAGCGTAGTGGGGAGGGCTAGCGGGGGTCAAGAGACCCAGTACTTC.